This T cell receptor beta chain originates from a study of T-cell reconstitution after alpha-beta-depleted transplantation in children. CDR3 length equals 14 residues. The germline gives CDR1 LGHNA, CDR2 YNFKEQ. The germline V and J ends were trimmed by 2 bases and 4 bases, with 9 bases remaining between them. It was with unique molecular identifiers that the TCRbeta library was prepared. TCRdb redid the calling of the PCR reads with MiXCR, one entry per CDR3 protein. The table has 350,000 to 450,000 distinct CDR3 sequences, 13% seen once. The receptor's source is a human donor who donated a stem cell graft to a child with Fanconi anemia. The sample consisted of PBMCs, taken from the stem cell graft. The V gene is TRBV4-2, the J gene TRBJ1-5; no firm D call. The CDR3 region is CASSQTPGNQPQHF. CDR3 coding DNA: TGTGCCAGCAGCCAAACTCCGGGAAATCAGCCCCAGCATTTT.